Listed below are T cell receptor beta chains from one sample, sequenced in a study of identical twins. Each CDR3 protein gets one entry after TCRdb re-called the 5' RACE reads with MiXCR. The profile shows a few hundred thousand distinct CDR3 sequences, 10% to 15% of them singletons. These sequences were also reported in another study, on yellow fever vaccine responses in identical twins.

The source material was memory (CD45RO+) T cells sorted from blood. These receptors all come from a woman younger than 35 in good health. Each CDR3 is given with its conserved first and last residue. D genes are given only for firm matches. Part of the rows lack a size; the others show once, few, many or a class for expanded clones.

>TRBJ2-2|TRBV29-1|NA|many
CSVTGQTHTGELFF
TGCAGCGTAACCGGCCAGACCCACACCGGGGAGCTGTTTTTT
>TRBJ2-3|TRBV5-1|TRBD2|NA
CASSLTGRADTQYF
TGCGCCAGCAGCTTGACCGGGAGGGCCGATACGCAGTATTTT
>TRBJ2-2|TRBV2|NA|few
CASKADTNTGELFF
TGTGCCAGCAAAGCGGATACGAACACCGGGGAGCTGTTTTTT
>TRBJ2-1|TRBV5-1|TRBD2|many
CASSLAGGHYNEQFF
TGCGCCAGCAGTTTAGCGGGGGGGCACTACAATGAGCAGTTCTTC
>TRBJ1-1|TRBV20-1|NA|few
CSAPQGNTEAFF
TGCAGTGCCCCACAGGGGAACACTGAAGCTTTCTTT
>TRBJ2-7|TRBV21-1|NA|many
CASSTDRGYHEQYF
TGTGCCAGCAGCACGGACAGGGGGTACCACGAGCAGTACTTC
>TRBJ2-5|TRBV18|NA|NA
CASSSRGSETQYF
TGTGCCAGCTCATCCAGGGGATCGGAGACCCAGTACTTC
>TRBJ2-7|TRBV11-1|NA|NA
CASSPSPHEQYF
TGTGCCAGCAGCCCGTCCCCCCACGAGCAGTACTTC
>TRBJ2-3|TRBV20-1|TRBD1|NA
CSATPGQGDTDTQYF
TGCAGTGCTACTCCGGGACAGGGAGACACAGATACGCAGTATTTT
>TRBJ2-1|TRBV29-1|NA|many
CSVEPGRGRSNEQFF
TGCAGCGTTGAACCCGGCAGGGGAAGGAGCAATGAGCAGTTCTTC
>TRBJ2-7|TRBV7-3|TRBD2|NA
CASSPRGERGEQYF
TGTGCCAGCAGCCCCCGAGGGGAGCGGGGCGAGCAGTACTTC
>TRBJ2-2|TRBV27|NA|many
CASSPSTGRNTGELFF
TGTGCCAGCAGTCCTTCGACGGGACGGAACACCGGGGAGCTGTTTTTT
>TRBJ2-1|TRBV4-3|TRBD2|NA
CASSPSGLAWYEQFF
TGCGCCAGCAGCCCCTCCGGACTAGCTTGGTATGAGCAGTTCTTC
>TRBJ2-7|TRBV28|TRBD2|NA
CASSLRTSPEQYF
TGTGCCAGCAGTTTAAGGACTAGTCCAGAGCAGTACTTC
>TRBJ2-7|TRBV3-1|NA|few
CASSPGHSISYEQYF
TGTGCCAGCAGCCCAGGGCACAGTATCTCCTACGAGCAGTACTTC
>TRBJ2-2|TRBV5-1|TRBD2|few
CASSLPGLAGEAGELFF
TGCGCCAGCAGCCTCCCAGGACTAGCGGGAGAGGCCGGGGAGCTGTTTTTT
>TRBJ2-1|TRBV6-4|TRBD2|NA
CASSDAASGGSYNEQFF
TGTGCCAGCAGTGATGCGGCTAGCGGGGGTAGTTACAATGAGCAGTTCTTC
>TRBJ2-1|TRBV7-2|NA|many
CASNAPGDNEQFF
TGTGCCAGCAACGCCCCGGGGGACAATGAGCAGTTCTTC
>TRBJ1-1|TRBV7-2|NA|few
CASSLAAWGNTEAFF
TGTGCCAGCAGCTTAGCTGCTTGGGGGAACACTGAAGCTTTCTTT
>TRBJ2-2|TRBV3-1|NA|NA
CASSQEIGCAPNTGELFF
TGTGCCAGCAGCCAAGAGATAGGGTGCGCACCGAACACCGGGGAGCTGTTTTTT
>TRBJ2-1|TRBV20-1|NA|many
CSARSSQMIDNEQFF
TGCAGTGCTAGATCGTCCCAAATGATAGACAATGAGCAGTTCTTC
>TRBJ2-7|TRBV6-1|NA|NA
CASSEAGDYEQYF
TGTGCCAGCAGTGAAGCGGGGGACTACGAGCAGTACTTC
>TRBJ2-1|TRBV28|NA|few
CASSLRGLGYNEQFF
TGTGCCAGCAGTTTACGGGGGCTGGGTTACAATGAGCAGTTCTTC
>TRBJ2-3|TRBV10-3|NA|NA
CAISESMGGHPDTQYF
TGTGCCATCAGTGAGTCTATGGGGGGGCACCCAGATACGCAGTATTTT
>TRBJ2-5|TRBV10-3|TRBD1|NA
CAISPGTVQETQYF
TGTGCCATCAGTCCCGGGACAGTGCAAGAGACCCAGTACTTC
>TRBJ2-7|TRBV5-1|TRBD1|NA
CASSYGQGGEQYF
TGCGCCAGCAGCTATGGACAGGGCGGCGAGCAGTACTTC
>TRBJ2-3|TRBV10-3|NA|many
CAILAVGADTQYF
TGTGCCATCCTGGCGGTAGGGGCGGATACGCAGTATTTT
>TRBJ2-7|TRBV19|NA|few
CASSIFHSEGGQYF
TGTGCCAGTAGTATATTCCACAGCGAAGGTGGGCAGTACTTC
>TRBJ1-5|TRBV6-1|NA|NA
CASNRGTPNYSNQPQHF
TGTGCCAGCAACAGAGGGACCCCGAATTATAGCAATCAGCCCCAGCATTTT
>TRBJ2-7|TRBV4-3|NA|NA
CASSQGVFGDYEQYF
TGCGCCAGCAGCCAAGGGGTATTTGGGGACTACGAGCAGTACTTC
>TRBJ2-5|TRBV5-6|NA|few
CASSLQGQETQYF
TGTGCCAGCAGCCTACAGGGCCAAGAGACCCAGTACTTC
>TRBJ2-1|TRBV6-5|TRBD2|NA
CASSYGGSGYNEQFF
TGTGCCAGCAGTTACGGCGGGAGCGGCTACAATGAGCAGTTCTTC
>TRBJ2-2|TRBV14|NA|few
CASSQVERFGELFF
TGTGCCAGCAGCCAAGTCGAACGTTTCGGGGAGCTGTTTTTT
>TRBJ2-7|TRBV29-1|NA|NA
CSARRGNLAEQYF
TGCAGCGCCCGCAGAGGGAACCTAGCCGAGCAGTACTTC
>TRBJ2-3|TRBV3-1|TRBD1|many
CASSPRGQGTDTQYF
TGTGCCAGCAGCCCTAGGGGACAGGGCACAGATACGCAGTATTTT
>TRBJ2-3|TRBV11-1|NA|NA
CASRHRQITDTQYF
TGTGCCAGCAGACACAGACAGATCACAGATACGCAGTATTTT
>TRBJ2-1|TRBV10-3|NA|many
CAITQGLEYNEQFF
TGTGCCATCACTCAGGGCCTCGAATACAATGAGCAGTTCTTC
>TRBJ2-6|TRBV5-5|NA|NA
CATLSSPGANVLTF
TGTGCCACCTTATCGTCGCCTGGGGCCAACGTCCTGACTTTC
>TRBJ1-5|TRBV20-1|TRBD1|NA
CSASRGGTQPQHF
TGCAGTGCTAGCAGGGGGGGAACTCAGCCCCAGCATTTT
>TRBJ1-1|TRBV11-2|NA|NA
CASSRGGFTEAFF
TGTGCCAGCAGCCGGGGTGGGTTTACTGAAGCTTTCTTT
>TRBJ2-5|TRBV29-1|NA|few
CSVDSGVQYF
TGCAGCGTTGACTCGGGTGTCCAGTACTTC
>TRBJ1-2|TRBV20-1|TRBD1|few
CSARESQGSYGYTF
TGCAGTGCTAGAGAGTCACAGGGGTCCTATGGCTACACCTTC
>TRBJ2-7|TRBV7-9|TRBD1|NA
CAAIKGQGPYEQYF
TGTGCCGCCATAAAGGGACAGGGGCCCTACGAGCAGTACTTC
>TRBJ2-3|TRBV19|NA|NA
CASSIGSGGDTQYF
TGTGCCAGTAGTATAGGTAGCGGCGGAGATACGCAGTATTTT
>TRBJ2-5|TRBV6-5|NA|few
CASSSPKETQYF
TGTGCCAGCAGCTCACCTAAAGAGACCCAGTACTTC
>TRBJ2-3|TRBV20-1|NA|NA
CSARLYDTLYF
TGCAGTGCTAGATTGTACGATACGCTGTATTTT
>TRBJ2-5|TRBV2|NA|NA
CASRALLGSETQYF
TGTGCCAGCAGAGCGTTACTAGGGTCGGAGACCCAGTACTTC
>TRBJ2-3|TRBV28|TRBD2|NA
CASSSKLAGETDTQYF
TGTGCCAGCAGTTCCAAGCTAGCGGGGGAAACAGATACGCAGTATTTT
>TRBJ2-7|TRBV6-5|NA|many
CASSYSLRGRYEQYF
TGTGCCAGCAGTTACTCGTTAAGGGGTCGTTACGAGCAGTACTTC
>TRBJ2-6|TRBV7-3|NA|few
CASSLTGTSGANVLTF
TGTGCCAGCAGCTTAACCGGGACATCTGGGGCCAACGTCCTGACTTTC
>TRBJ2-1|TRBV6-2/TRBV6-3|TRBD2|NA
CASRTSGTYNEQFF
TGTGCCAGCCGGACTAGCGGGACCTACAATGAGCAGTTCTTC
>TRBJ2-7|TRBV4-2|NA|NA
CASSQVVGESGEQYF
TGTGCCAGCAGCCAAGTTGTAGGAGAAAGTGGCGAGCAGTACTTC
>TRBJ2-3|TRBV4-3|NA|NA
CASSQDGGGYTQYF
TGCGCCAGCAGCCAAGATGGGGGCGGGTATACGCAGTATTTT
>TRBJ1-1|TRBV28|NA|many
CASSLITQNTEAFF
TGTGCCAGCAGTTTAATCACACAGAACACTGAAGCTTTCTTT
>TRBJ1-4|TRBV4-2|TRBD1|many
CASSHSGQGAHSTNEKLFF
TGTGCCAGCAGCCATAGCGGACAGGGGGCGCATTCGACTAATGAAAAACTGTTTTTT
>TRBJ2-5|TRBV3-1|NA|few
CASSQGVGQETQYF
TGTGCCAGCAGCCAAGGGGTTGGCCAAGAGACCCAGTACTTC
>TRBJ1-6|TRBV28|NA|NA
CASSLGSPLHF
TGTGCCAGCAGTTTGGGCTCACCCCTCCACTTT
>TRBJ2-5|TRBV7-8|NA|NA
CASSADEGRVQETQYF
TGTGCCAGCAGCGCCGATGAGGGGCGGGTCCAAGAGACCCAGTACTTC
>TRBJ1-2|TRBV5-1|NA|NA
CASSLARGGNGYTF
TGCGCCAGCAGCTTGGCCAGAGGGGGAAACGGCTACACCTTC
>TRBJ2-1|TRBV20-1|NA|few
CSARGNYYNEQFF
TGCAGTGCTAGAGGAAACTACTACAATGAGCAGTTCTTC